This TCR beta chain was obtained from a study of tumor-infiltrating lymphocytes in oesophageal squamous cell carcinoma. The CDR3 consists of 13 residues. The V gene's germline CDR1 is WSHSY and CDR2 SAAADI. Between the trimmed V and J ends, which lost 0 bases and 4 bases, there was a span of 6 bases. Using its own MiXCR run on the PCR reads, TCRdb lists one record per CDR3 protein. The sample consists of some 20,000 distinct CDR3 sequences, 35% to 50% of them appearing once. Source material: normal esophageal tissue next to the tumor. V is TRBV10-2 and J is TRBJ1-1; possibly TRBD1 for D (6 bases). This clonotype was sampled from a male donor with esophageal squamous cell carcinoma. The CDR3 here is CASSESRGTEAFF. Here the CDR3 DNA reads TGCGCCAGCAGTGAGTCCAGGGGCACTGAAGCTTTCTTT.